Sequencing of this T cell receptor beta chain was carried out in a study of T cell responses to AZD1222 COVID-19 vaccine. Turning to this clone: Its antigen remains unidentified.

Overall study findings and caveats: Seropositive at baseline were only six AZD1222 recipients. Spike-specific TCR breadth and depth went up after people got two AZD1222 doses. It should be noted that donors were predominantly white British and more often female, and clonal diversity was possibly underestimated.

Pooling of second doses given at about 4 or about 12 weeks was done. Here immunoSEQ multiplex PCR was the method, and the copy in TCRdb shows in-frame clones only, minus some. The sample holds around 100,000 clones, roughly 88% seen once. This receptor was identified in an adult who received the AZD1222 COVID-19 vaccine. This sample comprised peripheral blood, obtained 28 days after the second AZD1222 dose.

This chain's CDR3 is CASSYFTGELFF. The DNA for the CDR3 is TGTGCCAGCAGTTACTTTACCGGGGAGCTGTTTTTT. The chain employs TRBV6-2 or TRBV6-3 and TRBJ2-2; D not certain. This CDR3 is built from 12 residues. Deletions cut 1 base from V and 5 bases from J, with 2 bases between. Germline V gene lookup returns CDR1 MNHEY and CDR2 SVGEGT.